The T cell receptor (beta chain) described here comes from a study of radiotherapy plus CTLA-4 blockade in lung cancer. The study treated chemo-refractory metastatic non-small-cell lung cancer patients with focal radiation plus ipilimumab CTLA-4 blockade. CDR1 and CDR2 (germline): SQVTM, ANQGSEA. This CDR3 contains 15 residues. Unmatched junction bases numbered 10, after V lost 5 bases and J lost 4 bases. The method was immunoSEQ multiplex PCR; TCRdb's version includes in-frame clones alone and lacks a portion of them. The table has more than 75,000 clones, 80% to 85% seen once. Of note for this clone: Its matching antigen is unknown.

The study, taken as a whole, reports: Following radiotherapy plus ipilimumab, tumor-derived TCR clones expanded in the blood.

The receptor was derived from a human donor with non-small cell lung cancer that progressed on radiotherapy plus ipilimumab. The chain combines TRBV29-1 with TRBJ2-1, with 8 bases that match TRBD2. Sequences were derived from peripheral blood, sampled from a patient treated with radiotherapy plus ipilimumab. CDR3 in DNA: TGCAGCGTTCCGGGACTAGGCATAAATTACAATGAGCAGTTCTTC. Protein sequence: CSVPGLGINYNEQFF.